The present entry profiles one T cell receptor (beta chain) with its context. Its antigen is as yet unknown. Trimming cost V 1 base and J 7 bases, with 8 bases left between them. The CDR3 covers 13 residues. CDR1 is MNHNS, CDR2 SASEGT, per germline. The sample originates from a study of long-term antiretroviral therapy in people with HIV. Study-level results: With ART, diversity went up but was still lower than in transplant donor controls. Control repertoires displayed wider CDR3 length ranges than the HIV repertoires. Those clones which expanded before ART made up the dominant part of the repertoire at all time points.

Survey-level immunoSEQ v3.0 assays were run. Libraries were prepared by immunoSEQ multiplex PCR; TCRdb keeps only in-frame clonotypes and omits some of them. The table has 15,000 to 20,000 clones, over 65% seen once. The gene calls are TRBV6-1 and TRBJ1-5; D not certain. The starting material was unsorted PBMCs, obtained 0.5 years before starting antiretroviral therapy. The source is a woman aged 50 to 60 with HIV. CDR3 bases: TGTGCCAGCAGTGAAGGGGTGGGGCAGCCCCAGCATTTT. Translated: CASSEGVGQPQHF.